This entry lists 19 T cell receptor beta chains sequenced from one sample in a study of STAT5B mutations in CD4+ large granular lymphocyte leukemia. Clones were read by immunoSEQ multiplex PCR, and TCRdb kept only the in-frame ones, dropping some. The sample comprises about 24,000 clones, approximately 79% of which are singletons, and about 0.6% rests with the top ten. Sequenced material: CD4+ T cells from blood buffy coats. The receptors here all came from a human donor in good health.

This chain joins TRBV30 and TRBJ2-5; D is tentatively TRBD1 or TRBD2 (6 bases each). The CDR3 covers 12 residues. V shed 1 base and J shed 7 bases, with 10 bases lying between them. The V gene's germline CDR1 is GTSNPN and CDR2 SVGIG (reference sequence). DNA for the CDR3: TGTGCCTGGAGTGCAGGAGGGGGGACCCAGTACTTC. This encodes CAWSAGGGTQYF.

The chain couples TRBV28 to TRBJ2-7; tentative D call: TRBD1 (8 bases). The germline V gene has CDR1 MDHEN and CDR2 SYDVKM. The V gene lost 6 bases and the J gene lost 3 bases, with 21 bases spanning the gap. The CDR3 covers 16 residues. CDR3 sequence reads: CASSLGGDRNFYEQYF. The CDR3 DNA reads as TGTGCCAGCAGCTTGGGGGGGGACAGGAACTTCTACGAGCAGTACTTC.

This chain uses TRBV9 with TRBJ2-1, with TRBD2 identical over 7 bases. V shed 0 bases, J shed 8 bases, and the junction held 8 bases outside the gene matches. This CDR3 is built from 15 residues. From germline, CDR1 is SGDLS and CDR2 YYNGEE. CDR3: CASSVGSGAWDEQFF. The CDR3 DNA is TGTGCCAGCAGCGTAGGGAGCGGGGCCTGGGATGAGCAGTTCTTC.

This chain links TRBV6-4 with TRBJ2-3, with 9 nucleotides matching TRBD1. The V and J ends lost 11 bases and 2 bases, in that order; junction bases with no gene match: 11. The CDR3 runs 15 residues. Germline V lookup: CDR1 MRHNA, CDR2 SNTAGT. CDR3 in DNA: TGTGCCGGGCACAGAGACAGGGGGGCCACAGATACGCAGTATTTT. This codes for CAGHRDRGATDTQYF.

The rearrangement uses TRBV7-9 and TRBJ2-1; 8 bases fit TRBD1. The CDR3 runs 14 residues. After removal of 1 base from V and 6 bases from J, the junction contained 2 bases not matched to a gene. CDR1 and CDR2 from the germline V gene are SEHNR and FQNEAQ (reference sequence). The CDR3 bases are TGTGCCAGCAGCTTAGGAGGACAGGGCAATGAGCAGTTCTTC. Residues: CASSLGGQGNEQFF.

CDR3 sequence reads: CSVEDRGLASTGELFF. The CDR3 coding sequence is TGCAGCGTTGAAGATAGAGGACTAGCTTCCACCGGGGAGCTGTTTTTT. This sequence joins TRBV29-1 and TRBJ2-2; 8 bases map to TRBD2. From germline, CDR1 is SQVTM and CDR2 ANQGSEA. After removal of 0 bases from V and 4 bases from J, the junction contained 7 bases not matched to a gene. The CDR3 length is 16 residues.

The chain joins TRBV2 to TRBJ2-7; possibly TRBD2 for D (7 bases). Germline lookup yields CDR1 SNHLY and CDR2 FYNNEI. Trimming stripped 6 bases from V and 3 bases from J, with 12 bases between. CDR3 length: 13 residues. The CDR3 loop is CASSLRGLYEQYF. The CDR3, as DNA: TGTGCCAGCAGCTTGCGGGGGCTCTACGAGCAGTACTTC.

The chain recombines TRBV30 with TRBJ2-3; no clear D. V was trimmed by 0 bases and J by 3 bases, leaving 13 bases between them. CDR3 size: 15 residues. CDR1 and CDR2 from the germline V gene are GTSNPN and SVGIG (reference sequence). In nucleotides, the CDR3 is TGTGCCTGGAGTGTAGGAGTGCGAGGTACAGATACGCAGTATTTT. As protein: CAWSVGVRGTDTQYF.

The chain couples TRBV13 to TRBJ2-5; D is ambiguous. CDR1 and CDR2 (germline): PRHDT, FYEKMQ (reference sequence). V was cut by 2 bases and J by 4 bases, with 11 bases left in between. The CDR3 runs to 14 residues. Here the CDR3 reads CASSLWVVSETQYF. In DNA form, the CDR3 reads TGTGCCAGCAGCTTATGGGTAGTTTCAGAGACCCAGTACTTC.

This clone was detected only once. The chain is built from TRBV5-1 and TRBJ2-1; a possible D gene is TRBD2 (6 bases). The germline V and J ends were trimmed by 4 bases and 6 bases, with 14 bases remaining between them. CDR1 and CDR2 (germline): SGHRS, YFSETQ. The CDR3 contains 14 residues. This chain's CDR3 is CASSLPGTLNEQFF. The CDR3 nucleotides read TGCGCCAGCAGCCTGCCCGGGACTCTCAATGAGCAGTTCTTC.

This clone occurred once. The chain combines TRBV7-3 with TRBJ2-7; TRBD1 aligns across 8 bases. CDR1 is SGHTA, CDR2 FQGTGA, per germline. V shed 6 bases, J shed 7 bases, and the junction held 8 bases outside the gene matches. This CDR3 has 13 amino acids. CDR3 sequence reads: CASSFDRGREQYF. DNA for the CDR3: TGTGCCAGCAGTTTCGACAGGGGCCGGGAGCAGTACTTC.

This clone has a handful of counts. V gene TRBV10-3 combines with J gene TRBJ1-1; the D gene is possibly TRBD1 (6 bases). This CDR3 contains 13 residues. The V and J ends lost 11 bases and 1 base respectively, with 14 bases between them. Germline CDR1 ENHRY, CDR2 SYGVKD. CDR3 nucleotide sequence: TGTGCCTCCGGGGGGGGCTGGAACACTGAAGCTTTCTTT. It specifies CASGGGWNTEAFF.

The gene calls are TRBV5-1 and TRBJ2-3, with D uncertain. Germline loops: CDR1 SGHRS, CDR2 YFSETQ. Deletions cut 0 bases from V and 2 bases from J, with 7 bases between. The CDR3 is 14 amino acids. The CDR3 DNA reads TGCGCCAGCAGCTTGGCCAGCCTCACAGATACGCAGTATTTT. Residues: CASSLASLTDTQYF.

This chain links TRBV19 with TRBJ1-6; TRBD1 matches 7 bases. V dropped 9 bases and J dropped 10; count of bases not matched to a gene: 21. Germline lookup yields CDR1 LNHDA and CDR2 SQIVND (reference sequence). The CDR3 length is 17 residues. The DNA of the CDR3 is TGTGCCAGCAGGGACAGTCGCTCTCCCCCGAACACGTCACCCCTCCACTTT. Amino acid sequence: CASRDSRSPPNTSPLHF.

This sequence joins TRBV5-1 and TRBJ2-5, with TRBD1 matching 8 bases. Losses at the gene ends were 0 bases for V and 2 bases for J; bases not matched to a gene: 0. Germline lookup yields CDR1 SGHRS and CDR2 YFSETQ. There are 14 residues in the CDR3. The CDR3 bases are TGCGCCAGCAGCTTGGACAGGGGGCAAGAGACCCAGTACTTC. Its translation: CASSLDRGQETQYF. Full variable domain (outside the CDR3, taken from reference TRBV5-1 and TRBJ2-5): KAGVTQTPRYLIKTRGQQVTLSCSPISGHRSVSWYQQTPGQGLQFLFEYFSETQRNKGNFPGRFSGRQFSNSRSEMNVSTLELGDSALYLCASSLDRGQETQYFGPGTRLLVL.

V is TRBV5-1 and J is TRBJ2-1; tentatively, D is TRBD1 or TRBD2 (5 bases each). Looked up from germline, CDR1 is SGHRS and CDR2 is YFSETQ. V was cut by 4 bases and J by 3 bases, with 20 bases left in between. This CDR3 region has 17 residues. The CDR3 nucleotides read TGCGCCAGCAGCATCTCAACCGGGACGGTTAGCTACAATGAGCAGTTCTTC. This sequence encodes CASSISTGTVSYNEQFF.

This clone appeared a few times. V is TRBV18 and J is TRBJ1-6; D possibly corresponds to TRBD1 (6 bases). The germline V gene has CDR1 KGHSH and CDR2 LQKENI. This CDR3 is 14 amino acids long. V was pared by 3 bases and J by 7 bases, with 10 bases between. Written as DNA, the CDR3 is TGTGCCAGCTCACCTCAAACAGGGAATTCACCCCTCCACTTT. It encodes CASSPQTGNSPLHF.

The CDR3 DNA reads as TGCGCCAGCAGCCCCGGGACTAGCCAACTAGAGACCCAGTACTTC. Its protein is CASSPGTSQLETQYF. This chain joins TRBV4-1 and TRBJ2-5; TRBD2 agrees at 9 bases. CDR3 length: 15 amino acids. CDR1 is MGHRA and CDR2 is YSYEKL in the germline V gene. Losses at the gene ends were 4 bases for V and 4 bases for J; bases not matched to a gene: 7.

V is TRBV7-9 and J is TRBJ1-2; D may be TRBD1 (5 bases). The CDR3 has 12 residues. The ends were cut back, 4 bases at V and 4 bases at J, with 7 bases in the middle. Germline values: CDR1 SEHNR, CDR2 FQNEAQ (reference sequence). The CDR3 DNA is TGTGCCAGCAGCTCCCAGGGCTATGGCTACACCTTC. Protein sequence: CASSSQGYGYTF.